This entry concerns a single TCR beta chain. Its antigen remains unknown. The record originates from a study of radiotherapy plus CTLA-4 blockade in lung cancer. Sequencing used immunoSEQ multiplex PCR; TCRdb keeps in-frame clones, though not all of them. The sample yields about 28,000 clones, around three quarters seen once. The V gene's germline CDR1 is LGHNA and CDR2 YSLEER. V dropped 0 bases and J dropped 7; count of bases not matched to a gene: 3. The CDR3 length is 15 residues. Notes on the study in general: Early blood T cell clone dynamics reportedly forecast response best, with interferon-beta.

This chain connects TRBV4-3 to TRBJ1-5; 10 bases agree with TRBD1. Sequenced material: peripheral blood, taken from a patient treated with radiotherapy plus ipilimumab. The sequence derives from a human donor with non-small cell lung cancer that progressed on radiotherapy plus ipilimumab. DNA for the CDR3: TGCGCCAGCAGCCAAGATGGGACAGGGGAACAGCCCCAGCATTTT. The encoded protein is CASSQDGTGEQPQHF.